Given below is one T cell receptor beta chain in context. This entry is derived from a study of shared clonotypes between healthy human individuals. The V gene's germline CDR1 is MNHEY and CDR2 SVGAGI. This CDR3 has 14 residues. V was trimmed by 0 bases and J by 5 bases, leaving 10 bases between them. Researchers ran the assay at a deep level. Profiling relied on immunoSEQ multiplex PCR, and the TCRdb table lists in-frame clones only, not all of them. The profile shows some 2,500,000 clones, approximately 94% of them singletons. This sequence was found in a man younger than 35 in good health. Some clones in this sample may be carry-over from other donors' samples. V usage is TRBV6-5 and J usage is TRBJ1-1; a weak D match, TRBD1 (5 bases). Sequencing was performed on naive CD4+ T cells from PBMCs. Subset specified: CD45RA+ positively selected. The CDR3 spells CASSYSQGETEAFF. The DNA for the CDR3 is TGTGCCAGCAGTTACTCGCAGGGTGAAACTGAAGCTTTCTTT.